This T cell receptor beta chain was retrieved from a study of blood T cells in healthy people across ages. Study-level background: Template-switching capture recovered about one barcoded beta molecule per two T cells. Whole-study results and caveats: Higher diversity and more naive CD4+ cells were features of long-lived donors, compared to aged donors.

The use of a sample-barcoded 5' primer and a J-beta primer mix characterized a second PCR of roughly 6 to 11 cycles. A tag from a template-switch adaptor with 12 random nucleotides marked each cDNA molecule. MiXCR was run by TCRdb on the 5' RACE reads, yielding one entry per CDR3 protein. The sample shows some 800,000 distinct CDR3 sequences, 40% to 50% of them seen only once. For this clonotype: The antigen is undetermined.

There were at least 5.5 micrograms of total RNA extracted from every sample. This CDR3 has 15 amino acids. Germline assignment: CDR1 ENHRY and CDR2 SYGVKD. V dropped 3 bases and J dropped 0; count of bases not matched to a gene: 1. This TCR came from a man aged 55 to 70 in good health. The sample was blood. V is TRBV10-3 and J is TRBJ1-1, with 10 bases aligning to TRBD1. The CDR3 region is CAISEGTGVNTEAFF. In nucleotides, the CDR3 is TGTGCCATCAGTGAAGGGACAGGGGTGAACACTGAAGCTTTCTTT.